This T cell receptor (beta chain) was found in a study of identical twins. Study-wide results and limits: Conclusions were drawn cross-sectionally by statistical analysis, without following the same donors.

MiXCR, applied by TCRdb to the 5' RACE reads, yields one record per CDR3 protein. Of 600,000 to 800,000 distinct CDR3 sequences in the sample, over 20% were seen once. This clonotype appeared a few times. Antigen unknown. The sample was also linked to a second study, of T cells expressing NK-cell markers.

The sequencing sample was made of PBMCs. The TCR was taken from a woman in her late teens or twenties in good health.

The CDR3 region is CASHPGGRYYGYTF. The DNA of the CDR3 is TGTGCCTCCCACCCCGGGGGTCGGTACTATGGCTACACCTTC. The genes are TRBV27 and TRBJ1-2; perhaps TRBD1 as D (5 bases). Trimming took 11 bases from V and 3 from J, leaving 19 bases between them. CDR3 length: 14 amino acids. Germline-derived CDR1 and CDR2 are MNHEY and SMNVEV (reference sequence).